The 18 T cell receptor beta chains below all came from one sample that was sequenced in a study of metastatic and nonmetastatic thyroid tumors. Every patient was untreated before thyroid surgery. TCRdb re-called clones via MiXCR from the PCR reads. The sample shows around 30,000 clones, under 25% of them seen only once. Sequencing was carried out using tumor tissue. The receptors originated from a male donor with papillary thyroid cancer or a benign thyroid nodule (not recorded which). Some clones in this sample may be carry-over from other donors' samples.

This clone was counted only a few times. In DNA form, the CDR3 reads TGTGCCAGTAGTATAGGTTACAGAAACACTGAAGCTTTCTTT. As protein: CASSIGYRNTEAFF. The chain employs TRBV19 and TRBJ1-1; D gene unclear. This CDR3 is 14 amino acids long. Trimming pared 1 base from V and 2 bases from J, leaving 8 bases between. Per the germline V gene, CDR1 is LNHDA and CDR2 is SQIVND (reference sequence). Looking up the rest from reference TRBV19 and TRBJ1-1 gives the full variable domain: DGGITQSPKYLFRKEGQNVTLSCEQNLNHDAMYWYRQDPGQGLRLIYYSQIVNDFQKGDIAEGYSVSREKKESFPLTVTSAQKNPTAFYLCASSIGYRNTEAFFGQGTRLTVV.

This clone was counted many times. The genes are TRBV20-1 and TRBJ1-2; D is unresolved. Deletions cut 1 base from V and 2 bases from J, with 14 bases between. This CDR3 is built from 15 residues. The germline gives CDR1 DFQATT, CDR2 SNEGSKA (reference sequence). The CDR3 loop is CSARVPKEINYGYTF. CDR3 sequence (DNA): TGCAGTGCTAGAGTACCGAAGGAGATAAACTATGGCTACACCTTC.

The table lists this clone with many counts. The chain links TRBV11-2 to TRBJ2-7; a possible D gene is TRBD1 (7 bases). V was pared by 7 bases and J by 13 bases, with 26 bases between. CDR3 length: 14 residues. The germline CDR1 and CDR2 sequences are SGHAT and FQNNGV. CDR3 DNA: TGTGCCAGCACCGCCCAGGGGGGACCGCCAGTGAGATACTTC. It encodes CASTAQGGPPVRYF.

This clone was counted ten times or more. The gene calls are TRBV3-1 and TRBJ2-7, with TRBD1 matching 9 bases. Germline values: CDR1 LGHDT, CDR2 YNNKEL (reference sequence). This CDR3 has 15 amino acids. The junction had 7 bases not matched to a gene; V was cut back by 3 bases and J by 4 bases. Written as DNA, the CDR3 is TGTGCCAGCAGCCACCTGGGACAGGGAAGTTACGAGCAGTACTTC. It is translated as CASSHLGQGSYEQYF.

This clone was observed many times. This CDR3 is CASSQDRSGVYGYTF. The CDR3 region has the DNA TGCGCCAGCAGCCAAGACAGGTCAGGGGTCTATGGCTACACCTTC. The chain carries TRBV4-3 and TRBJ1-2, with D perhaps TRBD1 (6 bases). The CDR3 is 15 amino acids. Trimming pared 0 bases from V and 4 bases from J, leaving 12 bases between. Germline values: CDR1 LGHNA, CDR2 YSLEER.

This clone has a count of ten or more. The chain combines TRBV7-8 with TRBJ2-2; D assignment may be TRBD1 or TRBD2 (7 bases each). Trimming took off 4 bases at V and 6 bases at J, with 15 bases between the two ends. This CDR3 spans 15 amino acids. CDR1 is SGHVS, CDR2 FQNEAQ, per germline. CDR3 in amino acids: CASSSQGGAAGELFF. The CDR3 DNA is TGTGCCAGCAGCTCCCAGGGGGGGGCCGCCGGGGAGCTGTTTTTT.

The chain is built from TRBV7-6 and TRBJ2-3; weak D call: TRBD1 (5 bases). Germline loops: CDR1 SGHVS, CDR2 FNYEAQ. Deletions cut 1 base from V and 2 bases from J, with 16 bases between. The CDR3 totals 17 residues. The CDR3 protein is CASSLGGRMGPTDTQYF. For the CDR3, the DNA is TGTGCCAGCAGCTTAGGGGGCAGAATGGGCCCCACAGATACGCAGTATTTT.

Comments on this clone: A read error may be the cause here, since a much bigger clone is one base away. The chain has TRBV29-1 and TRBJ2-6; D ambiguous. CDR1 SQVTM and CDR2 ANQGSEA come from the germline V gene. The CDR3 extends over 13 amino acids. Here the CDR3 reads CIVSVSGANVLTF. The DNA of the CDR3 is TGCATCGTTTCAGTCTCTGGGGCCAACGTCCTGACTTTC.

This clone has at least ten counts. This chain connects TRBV5-1 to TRBJ2-1; no clear D gene. The CDR3 is made up of 12 amino acids. Germline-derived CDR1 and CDR2 are SGHRS and YFSETQ. V lost 1 base and J 12 bases, leaving 11 bases between the germline ends. This CDR3 is CASSLRSDAQFF. CDR3 coding DNA: TGCGCCAGCAGCTTGAGGAGCGACGCGCAGTTCTTC.

By sample fraction, this clone is medium-sized (0.01 to 0.1%). The chain carries TRBV7-8 and TRBJ2-7; tentatively, D is TRBD1 (6 bases). The V end was cut by 5 bases, the J end by 3 bases, with 14 bases between. The CDR3 is 14 amino acids. Germline V gene sequence: CDR1 SGHVS, CDR2 FQNEAQ. CDR3 DNA sequence: TGTGCCAGCAGCCAAAGAAACAGGGTCTACGAGCAGTACTTC. This codes for CASSQRNRVYEQYF.

The J gene is TRBJ2-2, the V gene TRBV28, with D possibly being TRBD1 (6 bases). This CDR3 contains 14 residues. CDR1 MDHEN and CDR2 SYDVKM come from the germline V gene. Trimming took 6 bases from V and 0 from J, leaving 8 bases between them. Written as DNA, the CDR3 is TGTGCCAGCAGGGACAGACCGAACACCGGGGAGCTGTTTTTT. It specifies CASRDRPNTGELFF.

Notes on this clone: The junction and the germline gene differ at one end; a read error may be behind it. The chain recombines TRBV7-2 with TRBJ2-1, with 7 bases lining up with TRBD2. The CDR3 is 13 residues long. Germline CDR1 SGHTA, CDR2 FQGNSA. The CDR3 spells CAGSLSLAVEQFF. CDR3 coding DNA: TGTGCCGGCAGCTTATCGCTAGCGGTTGAGCAGTTCTTC. The complete variable domain, with remaining parts taken from reference TRBV7-2 and TRBJ2-1, reads GAGVSQSPSNKVTEKGKDVELRCDPISGHTALYWYRQSLGQGLEFLIYFQGNSAPDKSGLPSDRFSAERTGGSVSTLTIQRTQQEDSAVYLCAGSLSLAVEQFFGPGTRLTVL.

This clone was counted at least ten times. V gene TRBV19 combines with J gene TRBJ1-5; TRBD1 agrees at 7 bases. V lost 6 bases and J lost 4; bases outside the gene matches: 9. The CDR3 consists of 15 residues. Germline V lookup: CDR1 LNHDA, CDR2 SQIVND (reference sequence). In nucleotides, the CDR3 is TGTGCCAGTAGGATAAGACAGGGCTCAAATCAGCCCCAGCATTTT. This gives the protein CASRIRQGSNQPQHF.

This clone came up a few times. The chain combines TRBV5-1 with TRBJ2-7, with D unresolved. This CDR3 spans 13 amino acids. With 5 bases removed from V and 0 bases from J, the gap between germline ends came to 9 bases. Germline CDR1 and CDR2: SGHRS and YFSETQ. The CDR3, as DNA: TGCGCCAGCAGTACAGCAAGCTCCTACGAGCAGTACTTC. Its protein is CASSTASSYEQYF.

This chain connects TRBV4-3 to TRBJ1-1; the D gene is possibly TRBD1 (5 bases). Trimming stripped 4 bases from V and 1 base from J, with 13 bases between. This CDR3 region has 15 residues. In germline, CDR1 is LGHNA, CDR2 YSLEER. CDR3 sequence: CASSRIPGGNTEAFF. CDR3 coding DNA: TGCGCCAGCAGCCGGATTCCGGGGGGGAACACTGAAGCTTTCTTT.

This clone showed up just a few times. The chain employs TRBV6-2 or TRBV6-3 and TRBJ1-1; D is unresolved. The CDR3 consists of 17 residues. V lost 4 bases and J lost 11, with 29 bases in between. Germline V gene sequence: CDR1 MNHEY, CDR2 SVGEGT. Written as DNA, the CDR3 is TGTGCCAGCAGTTCCCCCGTCGGACTATTGGGCCGTCTGAATGCTTTCTTT. Translated, it gives CASSSPVGLLGRLNAFF.

V gene TRBV5-1 combines with J gene TRBJ2-1; D unresolved. The germline V gene encodes CDR1 SGHRS and CDR2 YFSETQ. Deletions cut 0 bases from V and 4 bases from J, with 5 bases between. The CDR3 totals 13 residues. The CDR3 DNA reads as TGCGCCAGCAGCTTGGGACTTTACAATGAGCAGTTCTTC. It encodes CASSLGLYNEQFF.

This clone showed up many times. This chain links TRBV7-2 with TRBJ1-2, with no clear D. Deletions cut 2 bases from V and 7 bases from J, with 8 bases between. CDR1 is SGHTA and CDR2 is FQGNSA in the germline V gene. The length of the CDR3 is 12 residues. The CDR3 here is CASSLSWGGYTF. The CDR3, as DNA: TGTGCCAGCAGCTTAAGCTGGGGTGGCTACACCTTC. The full variable domain, completed using reference TRBV7-2 and TRBJ1-2, is GAGVSQSPSNKVTEKGKDVELRCDPISGHTALYWYRQSLGQGLEFLIYFQGNSAPDKSGLPSDRFSAERTGGSVSTLTIQRTQQEDSAVYLCASSLSWGGYTFGSGTRLTVV.